This entry lists 17 T cell receptor beta chains sequenced from one sample in a study of CD8+ T cells in alopecia areata listed by TCRdb under 2018. The method behind the library was the immunoSEQ multiplex PCR assay. RNA was extracted from all samples and reverse transcribed into cDNA as template for TCR sequencing. TCRdb provides this immuneACCESS table in a form limited to in-frame rearrangements. Some clones are lacking; in checked studies, under half of them reflect an unresolved V gene, and why the rest are absent is not known. A total of 150,000 to 200,000 clones appear in this sample, roughly 50% of them only once. The ten top clones hold 9.5% to 14% of the sample. The time point label, read with the paper, signifies: less than 25 weeks on oral tofacitinib. The meaning of the sample's treatment or condition label: oral pan-JAK inhibitor, 5-10 mg twice daily. Sample: CD8+ T cells sorted from blood, taken at week 24, from a patient treated with tofacitinib. Every receptor here comes from a human donor with alopecia areata.

This rearrangement joins TRBV4-1 to TRBJ1-5; weak D call: TRBD1 (6 bases). CDR3 length: 15 residues. Looked up from germline, CDR1 is MGHRA and CDR2 is YSYEKL. Trimming left V 11 bases short and J 1 base short, with 18 bases between. The CDR3 reads CASPRGKRSNQPQHF. In nucleotides, the CDR3 is TGCGCCTCCCCAAGGGGGAAAAGGAGCAATCAGCCCCAGCATTTT.

Only one count was recorded for this clone. The CDR3 DNA reads TGTGCCAGCACCCCCGAGGGGATATCAGTCTTCTACGAGCAGTACTTC. It is translated as CASTPEGISVFYEQYF. V is TRBV2 and J is TRBJ2-7; D is possibly TRBD1 or TRBD2 (5 bases each). The V end lost 7 bases, the J end lost 3 bases, and 22 bases lay between the germline ends. This CDR3 is 16 amino acids long. CDR1 and CDR2 (germline): SNHLY, FYNNEI.

This clone was observed once. V usage is TRBV6-5 and J usage is TRBJ1-5; maybe TRBD1 (5 bases). CDR3 length: 14 amino acids. V was clipped by 0 bases and J by 5 bases, with 8 bases between them. The germline V gene encodes CDR1 MNHEY and CDR2 SVGAGI. The CDR3 sequence is CASSYSLGDQPQHF. The DNA of the CDR3 is TGTGCCAGCAGTTACTCCCTGGGGGATCAGCCCCAGCATTTT.

This clone has a handful of counts. This chain uses TRBV19 with TRBJ2-5, with a tentative D call TRBD1 (5 bases). Germline V gene lookup returns CDR1 LNHDA and CDR2 SQIVND (reference sequence). The CDR3 sequence is 15 residues long. The CDR3 here is CARGWGGAHQETQYF. CDR3 sequence (DNA): TGTGCGAGAGGCTGGGGCGGCGCACACCAAGAGACCCAGTACTTC.

This chain links TRBV5-6 with TRBJ2-7; the D is unclear. Deletions cut 5 bases from V and 2 bases from J, with 14 bases between. The germline CDR1 and CDR2 sequences are SGHDT and YYEEEE. The CDR3 contains 14 residues. The CDR3 loop reads CASRSYSSTYEQYF. DNA for the CDR3: TGTGCCAGCAGATCGTATTCCAGCACCTACGAGCAGTACTTC.

This chain links TRBV11-1 with TRBJ1-1; TRBD1 is a possible D gene (6 bases). Trimming removed 2 bases at V and 1 base at J, with 11 bases between. The CDR3 covers 15 residues. The germline V gene encodes CDR1 SGHAT and CDR2 FQDESV (reference sequence). CDR3 loop: CASSLTETGNTEAFF. CDR3 bases: TGTGCCAGCAGCTTAACAGAGACAGGGAACACTGAAGCTTTCTTT. The full variable domain, in which reference TRBV11-1 and TRBJ1-1 provide the parts outside the CDR3, is EAEVAQSPRYKITEKSQAVAFWCDPISGHATLYWYRQILGQGPELLVQFQDESVVDDSQLPKDRFSAERLKGVDSTLKIQPAELGDSAMYLCASSLTETGNTEAFFGQGTRLTVV.

This chain uses TRBV11-2 with TRBJ2-1, with D maybe TRBD2 (5 bases). Looked up from germline, CDR1 is SGHAT and CDR2 is FQNNGV. The V end was cut by 3 bases, the J end by 8 bases, with 11 bases between. This CDR3 contains 13 residues. This CDR3 reads CASSFGAVDEQFF. The CDR3 bases are TGTGCCAGCAGCTTTGGAGCGGTCGATGAGCAGTTCTTC.

This clone was seen only once. The chain couples TRBV6-5 to TRBJ1-1; a possible D gene is TRBD1 (6 bases). CDR1 MNHEY and CDR2 SVGAGI come from the germline V gene. V shed 6 bases and J shed 1 base, with 9 bases lying between them. CDR3 size: 13 residues. This CDR3 is CASRQGANTEAFF. In DNA form, the CDR3 reads TGTGCCAGCAGACAGGGAGCGAACACTGAAGCTTTCTTT.

This clone was recorded only once. The V gene is TRBV11-2, the J gene TRBJ1-1; D is uncertain. The length of the CDR3 is 16 residues. Trimming cost V 1 base and J 0 bases, with 12 bases left between them. CDR1 and CDR2 (germline): SGHAT, FQNNGV. The CDR3 DNA reads TGTGCCAGCAGCTTAGCGCCGGATCCCTTGAACACTGAAGCTTTCTTT. This codes for CASSLAPDPLNTEAFF.

This chain links TRBV12-5 with TRBJ2-1; D assignment may be TRBD1 or TRBD2 (5 bases each). The CDR3 has 12 amino acids. The V end lost 6 bases, the J end lost 5 bases, and 8 bases lay between the germline ends. From germline, CDR1 is LGHNT and CDR2 FRNRAP. As DNA, the CDR3 is TGTGCTAGTGGCGGGACCGACAATGAGCAGTTCTTC. This codes for CASGGTDNEQFF.

This clone has a handful of counts. The chain employs TRBV2 and TRBJ1-2; D is ambiguous. CDR1 SNHLY and CDR2 FYNNEI come from the germline V gene. Trimming left V 8 bases short and J 6 bases short, with 7 bases between. This CDR3 is built from 10 residues. CDR3 sequence: CASGDDGYTF. CDR3 nucleotides: TGTGCCAGCGGGGATGATGGCTACACCTTC.

V is TRBV15 and J is TRBJ1-2; D not certain. The germline CDR1 and CDR2 sequences are LNHNV and YYDKDF (reference sequence). The CDR3 covers 13 residues. V lost 5 bases, J lost 2 bases, and 9 bases lay in between. The CDR3 here is CATSPDGNYGYTF. DNA for the CDR3: TGTGCCACCAGCCCTGACGGAAACTATGGCTACACCTTC.

CDR3 nucleotides: TGTGCCAGCAGCTTGGGAGGGAGGAGCGATGAGCAGTTCTTC. Amino acid sequence: CASSLGGRSDEQFF. This chain joins TRBV5-6 and TRBJ2-1; possible D gene TRBD2, 6 bases. The CDR3 length is 14 residues. Germline V gives CDR1 SGHDT, CDR2 YYEEEE. The V end lost 0 bases, the J end lost 8 bases, and 12 bases lay between the germline ends.

This chain uses TRBV13 with TRBJ1-1, with D maybe TRBD1 (5 bases). Germline assignment: CDR1 PRHDT and CDR2 FYEKMQ (reference sequence). The germline V and J ends were trimmed by 5 bases and 6 bases, with 16 bases remaining between them. This CDR3 has 14 residues. For the CDR3, the DNA is TGTGCCAGCAGCCCCGGTTGGGACCGGTCTGAAGCTTTCTTT. It translates to CASSPGWDRSEAFF.

This clone has just one count. The chain recombines TRBV7-8 with TRBJ2-3, with TRBD2 matching over 13 bases. V trimming: 5 bases; J trimming: 1 base; junction bases outside the gene matches: 3. The CDR3 length is 16 residues. Per germline, CDR1 SGHVS and CDR2 FQNEAQ. The DNA of the CDR3 is TGTGCCAGCAGCGGGACTAGCGGGGCCCGCACAGATACGCAGTATTTT. It specifies CASSGTSGARTDTQYF.

J is TRBJ2-7 and V is TRBV14; possibly TRBD1 for D (6 bases). Trimming stripped 0 bases from V and 2 bases from J, with 14 bases between. The CDR3 is 16 amino acids. In germline, CDR1 is SGHDN, CDR2 FVKESK. CDR3 bases: TGTGCCAGCAGCCAAGATGACCAGGGGAACCCCTACGAGCAGTACTTC. Translated: CASSQDDQGNPYEQYF.

This clone has just a few counts. This chain uses TRBV29-1 with TRBJ2-7; no clear D. V was trimmed by 5 bases and J by 2 bases, leaving 7 bases between them. The CDR3 contains 11 residues. The germline V gene has CDR1 SQVTM and CDR2 ANQGSEA. CDR3 residues: CSVQAPYEQYF. In nucleotides, the CDR3 is TGCAGCGTTCAGGCCCCCTACGAGCAGTACTTC.